This is a list of T cell receptor beta chains from one sample in a study of T cell repertoires in cytomegalovirus infection. TCRdb used MiXCR to reprocess the reads, holding one entry per CDR3 protein. Of 20,000 to 25,000 distinct CDR3 sequences detected, about 42% appear once; the ten largest clones hold just under 95%. Antigens for these TCRs are unknown. This material consisted of CD8+ T cells from cultured PBMCs, taken from culture after CMV antigen stimulation. The receptors were gathered from a human donor in good health (CMV status not recorded). Some clones in this sample may be carry-over from other donors' samples. CDR3s include the opening cysteine and the closing phenylalanine or tryptophan. Clone size is not always given. Where it is, it says once, few, many or a class for expanded clones.

abundance | j_gene | v_gene | CDR3aa
many | TRBJ2-3 | TRBV7-6 | CASSLMTSGGPDTQYF
many | TRBJ1-4 | TRBV6-2/TRBV6-3 | CASSPYDDDEKLFF
NA | TRBJ2-1 | TRBV5-1 | CASSPGPRDRGNNEQFF
many | TRBJ1-3 | TRBV7-8 | CASSLSKLTIYF
NA | TRBJ2-2 | TRBV12-3/TRBV12-4 | CASSSGQGATGELFF
few | TRBJ2-7 | TRBV7-2 | CASSLGLAPTYEQYF
NA | TRBJ1-2 | TRBV5-6 | CASSLAQGIDGYTF
NA | TRBJ2-7 | TRBV23-1 | CASSQPSPLEQYF
once | TRBJ1-2 | TRBV4-3 | CASSQDTGDRGEGYTF
NA | TRBJ2-7 | TRBV15 | CATSRDRAGGLHEQYF
NA | TRBJ2-3 | TRBV5-8 | CASLTESTPADTQYF
many | TRBJ2-1 | TRBV12-3/TRBV12-4 | CASSLSWRGGLEQFF
NA | TRBJ2-7 | TRBV12-3/TRBV12-4 | CASSPSGTGGGDEQYF
few | TRBJ2-3 | TRBV7-9 | CASSTTTGLASDTQYF
NA | TRBJ2-7 | TRBV12-3/TRBV12-4 | CASSFGASSYEQYF
NA | TRBJ2-5 | TRBV3-1 | CASQDRGETQYF
many | TRBJ2-7 | TRBV19 | CASSIGGASPYEQYF
few | TRBJ2-7 | TRBV7-2 | CASSLIAGVAEYEQYF
once | TRBJ1-1 | TRBV6-2/TRBV6-3 | CASSYGTVNTEAFF
NA | TRBJ1-5 | TRBV2 | CASSATTAGNQPQHF
NA | TRBJ2-7 | TRBV15 | CASGSGLSYEQYF
NA | TRBJ2-7 | TRBV6-1 | CASSGNQGVAYEQYF
once | TRBJ2-1 | TRBV28 | CASSLGRSPYNEQFF
NA | TRBJ2-1 | TRBV6-2/TRBV6-3 | CASSYNGGDEQFF
NA | TRBJ2-7 | TRBV10-3 | CAISEKGDRGEQYF
NA | TRBJ2-7 | TRBV7-6 | CASSSGRPPYEQYF
few | TRBJ2-7 | TRBV11-3 | CASSLVPPMGGQGAYEQYF
many | TRBJ2-7 | TRBV7-2 | CASSLEYNSYEQYF